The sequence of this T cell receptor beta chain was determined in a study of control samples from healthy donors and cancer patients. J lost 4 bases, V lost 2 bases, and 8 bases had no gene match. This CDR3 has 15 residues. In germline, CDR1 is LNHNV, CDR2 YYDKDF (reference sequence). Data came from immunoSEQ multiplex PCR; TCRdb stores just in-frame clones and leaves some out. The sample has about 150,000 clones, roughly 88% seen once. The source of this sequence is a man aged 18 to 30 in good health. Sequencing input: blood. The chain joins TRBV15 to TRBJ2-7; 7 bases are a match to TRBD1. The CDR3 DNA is TGTGCCACCAGCAGATTAAGGGGGCAGGGGTACGAGCAGTACTTC. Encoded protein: CATSRLRGQGYEQYF.